The 30 T cell receptor beta chains below come from one sample, sequenced in a study of shared clonotypes between healthy human individuals. TCRdb's copy holds only in-frame clones and misses some; the assay was immunoSEQ multiplex PCR. The table records roughly 2,000,000 clones, around 93% of them present only once. Naive CD8 cells, CD45RO-negative and positively selected for CCR7, excluded terminally differentiated effector memory CD45RA+ cells. Sequencing was performed on naive CD8+ T cells from PBMCs. These receptors were collected from a man younger than 30 in good health. Some clones in this sample may be carry-over from other donors' samples.

Details on this clone: Other DNA sequences of this sample code for an identical CDR3. The chain recombines TRBV19 with TRBJ2-7; D is unclear. The CDR3 runs 13 residues. Deletions cut 5 bases from V and 1 base from J, with 9 bases between. Germline V lookup: CDR1 LNHDA, CDR2 SQIVND (reference sequence). This CDR3 reads CASSGTESYEQYF. The CDR3 bases are TGTGCCAGTAGTGGTACCGAGTCCTACGAGCAGTACTTC.

The chain is built from TRBV27 and TRBJ2-1; tentatively, D is TRBD2 (6 bases). Germline CDR1 and CDR2: MNHEY and SMNVEV (reference sequence). Trimming left V 0 bases short and J 15 bases short, with 12 bases between. The CDR3 is 12 residues long. The CDR3 sequence is CASSLSAGPRFF. CDR3 bases: TGTGCCAGCAGTTTATCGGCGGGACCTCGGTTCTTC.

The chain recombines TRBV7-8 with TRBJ2-5; D perhaps matches TRBD1 (5 bases). The CDR3 contains 15 residues. Trimming shortened V by 4 bases and J by 2 bases, and 14 bases separated the two germline ends. CDR1 is SGHVS and CDR2 is FQNEAQ in the germline V gene. For the CDR3, the DNA is TGTGCCAGCAGCTCCCTTTTGGGGCAACAAGAGACCCAGTACTTC. Translation: CASSSLLGQQETQYF.

This CDR3 reads CASSLWGRETQYF. CDR3 nucleotides: TGTGCCAGCAGTTTATGGGGGAGAGAGACCCAGTACTTC. The rearrangement uses TRBV27 and TRBJ2-5; D is tentatively TRBD1 or TRBD2 (5 bases each). In germline, CDR1 is MNHEY, CDR2 SMNVEV (reference sequence). The CDR3 loop spans 13 amino acids. Trimming removed 1 base from V and 4 bases from J, with 7 bases in between.

V gene TRBV30 combines with J gene TRBJ1-1; possibly TRBD1 for D (6 bases). Germline CDR1 reads GTSNPN; CDR2 reads SVGIG (reference sequence). Trimming pared 3 bases from V and 0 bases from J, leaving 14 bases between. CDR3 size: 15 residues. The CDR3 DNA follows: TGTGCCTGGAGCTACAGGGATTACATGAACACTGAAGCTTTCTTT. Protein product: CAWSYRDYMNTEAFF.

The chain recombines TRBV6-5 with TRBJ1-1, with 7 bases identical to TRBD1. Germline V gene sequence: CDR1 MNHEY, CDR2 SVGAGI. V lost 6 bases to trimming and J lost 4 bases; unmatched junction nucleotides: 5. This CDR3 has 13 amino acids. The chain's CDR3 is CASSFNRGTEAFF. The CDR3 bases are TGTGCCAGCAGCTTCAACAGGGGCACTGAAGCTTTCTTT.

This chain links TRBV14 with TRBJ2-5; D possibly matches TRBD1 or TRBD2 (5 bases each). V was trimmed by 0 bases and J by 5 bases, leaving 16 bases between them. The CDR3 contains 16 residues. The germline CDR1 and CDR2 sequences are SGHDN and FVKESK. CDR3 residues: CASSQDWGWGSETQYF. CDR3 nucleotide sequence: TGTGCCAGCAGCCAAGATTGGGGATGGGGGAGTGAGACCCAGTACTTC.

V usage is TRBV6-6 and J usage is TRBJ1-2, with D hard to call. Trimming shortened V by 7 bases and J by 12 bases, and 21 bases separated the two germline ends. The CDR3 sequence is 13 residues long. CDR1 MNHNY and CDR2 SVGAGI come from the germline V gene (reference sequence). CDR3 sequence reads: CASTIGPLGDDTF. The CDR3 coding sequence is TGTGCCAGCACTATCGGGCCTCTCGGCGACGACACCTTC.

This chain connects TRBV9 to TRBJ2-1; 10 bases align to TRBD2. Trimming at V came to 0 bases and at J to 4 bases, leaving 7 bases not matched to a gene. The CDR3 totals 17 residues. Germline V CDR1 and CDR2: SGDLS, YYNGEE. DNA for the CDR3: TGTGCCAGCAGCGTAGTCCTAGCGGGAGAAACTTACAATGAGCAGTTCTTC. Protein: CASSVVLAGETYNEQFF.

The J gene is TRBJ1-3, the V gene TRBV9; D remains ambiguous. The germline V gene encodes CDR1 SGDLS and CDR2 YYNGEE. There are 16 residues in the CDR3. V shed 4 bases and J shed 0 bases, with 14 bases lying between them. The CDR3 bases are TGTGCCAGCAGCCCAAACGACAAGAGCTCTGGAAACACCATATATTTT. It encodes CASSPNDKSSGNTIYF.

The J gene is TRBJ2-7, the V gene TRBV28, with 7 bases that match TRBD2. CDR3 length equals 16 residues. Germline V lookup: CDR1 MDHEN, CDR2 SYDVKM. The V gene end was trimmed by 2 bases and the J gene end by 3 bases; junction bases not matched to a gene: 10. The CDR3 loop is CASSLRSGLLGYEQYF. The CDR3, as DNA: TGTGCCAGCAGTTTACGTAGCGGGTTATTGGGCTACGAGCAGTACTTC.

The gene calls are TRBV25-1 and TRBJ2-1; TRBD2 matches at 8 bases. J was trimmed by 8 bases and V by 0 bases; bases with no gene match: 6. The CDR3 contains 15 residues. Germline loops: CDR1 MGHDK, CDR2 SYGVNS. In DNA, the CDR3 is TGTGCCAGCAGTGAATATAGGGCTAGCGGGCATGAGCAGTTCTTC. Translated: CASSEYRASGHEQFF.

The chain carries TRBV7-9 and TRBJ1-2; D remains ambiguous. CDR3 size: 15 residues. Germline-derived CDR1 and CDR2 are SEHNR and FQNEAQ (reference sequence). The V and J ends lost 1 base and 5 bases respectively, with 14 bases between them. DNA of the CDR3: TGTGCCAGCAGCTTAGGATTCAACAGAGGGTATGGCTACACCTTC. It encodes CASSLGFNRGYGYTF. Full variable domain (outside the CDR3, taken from reference TRBV7-9 and TRBJ1-2): DTGVSQNPRHKITKRGQNVTFRCDPISEHNRLYWYRQTLGQGPEFLTYFQNEAQLEKSRLLSDRFSAERPKGSFSTLEIQRTEQGDSAMYLCASSLGFNRGYGYTFGSGTRLTVV.

The chain employs TRBV4-3 and TRBJ2-7, with 9 bases aligning to TRBD2. The J segment lost 2 bases and the V segment lost 1 base, leaving 6 bases of the junction unmatched. Germline CDR1 LGHNA, CDR2 YSLEER. The CDR3 sequence is 16 residues long. DNA of the CDR3: TGCGCCAGCAGCCAAGGCCCCGCGGGAGGGCCCTACGAGCAGTACTTC. Its translation is CASSQGPAGGPYEQYF.

This sequence joins TRBV2 and TRBJ2-7, with D tentatively TRBD1 (6 bases). Looked up from germline, CDR1 is SNHLY and CDR2 is FYNNEI. Trimming shortened V by 3 bases and J by 0 bases, and 15 bases separated the two germline ends. This CDR3 is 16 amino acids long. DNA of the CDR3: TGTGCCAGCAGTGACCCTAGGGGGACACTCTCCTACGAGCAGTACTTC. Translated, it gives CASSDPRGTLSYEQYF.

This clone was observed a single time. The chain has TRBV30 and TRBJ2-1, with D unclear. There are 10 residues in the CDR3. V lost 8 bases and J lost 6, with 8 bases in between. CDR1 is GTSNPN, CDR2 SVGIG, per germline (reference sequence). The CDR3 region is CAEKLNEQFF. Here the CDR3 DNA reads TGTGCCGAAAAACTCAATGAGCAGTTCTTC.

This rearrangement joins TRBV7-9 to TRBJ1-2; D is undetermined. V shed 1 base and J shed 3 bases, with 15 bases lying between them. The CDR3 runs 16 residues. The germline V gene has CDR1 SEHNR and CDR2 FQNEAQ (reference sequence). The CDR3 is CASSLDNGRWHYGYTF. DNA for the CDR3: TGTGCCAGCAGCTTAGATAATGGCAGGTGGCACTATGGCTACACCTTC.

CDR3 nucleotides: TGCAGCGTCAAAACAGGGAGGGATGAGCAGTTCTTC. Translated: CSVKTGRDEQFF. The chain combines TRBV29-1 with TRBJ2-1; possible D gene TRBD2, 7 bases. The V and J ends lost 6 bases and 8 bases respectively, with 14 bases between them. Germline loops: CDR1 SQVTM, CDR2 ANQGSEA. This CDR3 has 12 residues.

The J gene is TRBJ2-3, the V gene TRBV5-1; 9 bases match TRBD1. The CDR3 consists of 16 residues. Germline assignment: CDR1 SGHRS and CDR2 YFSETQ. After removal of 4 bases from V and 5 bases from J, the junction contained 11 bases not matched to a gene. In DNA form, the CDR3 reads TGCGCCAGCAGCCCCGGGACAGGGTGGCGCGGAGATACGCAGTATTTT. It is translated as CASSPGTGWRGDTQYF. Using reference TRBV5-1 and TRBJ2-3 for the parts outside the CDR3, the full variable domain is KAGVTQTPRYLIKTRGQQVTLSCSPISGHRSVSWYQQTPGQGLQFLFEYFSETQRNKGNFPGRFSGRQFSNSRSEMNVSTLELGDSALYLCASSPGTGWRGDTQYFGPGTRLTVL.

This clone was seen once. J is TRBJ2-7 and V is TRBV18; 7 bases are shared with TRBD2. The CDR3 contains 14 residues. CDR1 KGHSH and CDR2 LQKENI come from the germline V gene. J lost 2 bases, V lost 5 bases, and 6 bases had no gene match. The CDR3 spells CASSLGAGTYEQYF. For the CDR3, the DNA is TGTGCCAGCTCATTGGGAGCGGGGACCTACGAGCAGTACTTC.

As regards this clone: The same CDR3 also results from other DNA sequences found in this sample. V gene TRBV5-1 combines with J gene TRBJ2-7; 10 bases are a match to TRBD1. The trim removed 3 bases at V and 5 bases at J, leaving 2 bases unmatched. This CDR3 has 13 residues. Germline values: CDR1 SGHRS, CDR2 YFSETQ. The CDR3 loop reads CASSWGQGNEQYF. In DNA form, the CDR3 reads TGCGCCAGCAGCTGGGGACAGGGGAACGAGCAGTACTTC. The full variable domain, its missing parts supplied by reference TRBV5-1 and TRBJ2-7, is KAGVTQTPRYLIKTRGQQVTLSCSPISGHRSVSWYQQTPGQGLQFLFEYFSETQRNKGNFPGRFSGRQFSNSRSEMNVSTLELGDSALYLCASSWGQGNEQYFGPGTRLTVT.

The chain is built from TRBV18 and TRBJ1-5, with 7 bases identical to TRBD1. This CDR3 spans 15 amino acids. J gave up 1 base and V 3 bases, and 3 bases lay outside the gene matches. The V gene's germline CDR1 is KGHSH and CDR2 LQKENI. CDR3 protein: CASSPTTGSNQPQHF. The CDR3 DNA sequence: TGTGCCAGCTCACCGACGACAGGGAGCAATCAGCCCCAGCATTTT.

V and J are TRBV5-8 and TRBJ2-7; the D call may be TRBD1 or TRBD2 (5 bases each). The CDR3 totals 14 residues. Trimming took 6 bases from V and 4 from J, leaving 17 bases between them. Germline assignment: CDR1 SGHTS and CDR2 YDEGEE. The CDR3, as DNA: TGTGCCAGCACCTACCCCGGGACGGTATACGAGCAGTACTTC. Encoded protein: CASTYPGTVYEQYF.

With regard to this clone: At the DNA level, this CDR3 is encoded by other sequences in the same sample as well. The rearrangement links TRBV28 to TRBJ2-5; TRBD1 might be the D (5 bases). From germline, CDR1 is MDHEN and CDR2 SYDVKM. Trimming took 3 bases from V and 5 from J, leaving 13 bases between them. This CDR3 comprises 14 residues. The CDR3 region has the DNA TGTGCCAGCAGTTTGCTTGCAGGGTCGGAGACCCAGTACTTC. Its protein product is CASSLLAGSETQYF.

The rearrangement links TRBV10-3 to TRBJ2-2; D is possibly TRBD1 or TRBD2 (5 bases each). This CDR3 has 13 amino acids. Per the germline V gene, CDR1 is ENHRY and CDR2 is SYGVKD. Trimming removed 10 bases from V and 6 bases from J, with 15 bases in between. The CDR3 DNA is TGTGCCACCCTCGGGGCGCTCTCCGGGGAGCTGTTTTTT. Protein product: CATLGALSGELFF.

The J gene is TRBJ2-5, the V gene TRBV7-9; perhaps TRBD1 as D (6 bases). Deletions cut 4 bases from V and 2 bases from J, with 14 bases between. The CDR3 contains 15 residues. Germline V CDR1 and CDR2: SEHNR, FQNEAQ (reference sequence). The CDR3 DNA reads as TGTGCCAGCAGCTCCCTGGGGGCAGGACAAGAGACCCAGTACTTC. Translated: CASSSLGAGQETQYF.

This sequence joins TRBV27 and TRBJ1-1, with D unclear. V dropped 2 bases and J dropped 4 bases, with 11 bases sitting between them. The CDR3 loop spans 14 amino acids. CDR1 and CDR2 from the germline V gene are MNHEY and SMNVEV (reference sequence). The CDR3 region has the DNA TGTGCCAGCAGTTTAATGGAGGGAGTCACTGAAGCTTTCTTT. This gives the protein CASSLMEGVTEAFF.

The genes are TRBV7-9 and TRBJ1-1, with 7 positions matching TRBD1. After removal of 5 bases from V and 0 bases from J, the junction contained 6 bases not matched to a gene. The CDR3 is 15 amino acids. CDR1 is SEHNR and CDR2 is FQNEAQ in the germline V gene (reference sequence). CDR3: CASSPGTDMNTEAFF. For the CDR3, the DNA is TGTGCCAGCAGCCCCGGGACAGACATGAACACTGAAGCTTTCTTT.

V is TRBV4-2 and J is TRBJ2-7, with 13 bases matching TRBD2. Germline V lookup: CDR1 LGHNA, CDR2 YNFKEQ. Trimming removed 4 bases from V and 2 bases from J; junction bases left unmatched: 8. This CDR3 region has 17 residues. CDR3 nucleotide sequence: TGTGCCAGCAGCCCTCTGGGGACTAGCGGGGAAACCTACGAGCAGTACTTC. As protein: CASSPLGTSGETYEQYF.

The chain links TRBV19 to TRBJ2-1; TRBD2 agrees at 10 bases. This CDR3 contains 15 residues. From germline, CDR1 is LNHDA and CDR2 SQIVND (reference sequence). V was pared by 7 bases and J by 5 bases, with 8 bases of the junction left unmatched. The CDR3 DNA follows: TGTGCCAGTACCATAGCGGGAGGTCTAAACAATGAGCAGTTCTTC. Translation: CASTIAGGLNNEQFF.